Listed below are T cell receptor beta chains from one sample, sequenced in a study of blood T cell repertoires in COVID-19. Using immunoSEQ multiplex PCR, the repertoire was profiled, and TCRdb retains in-frame clones only, with some absent. The table has about 250,000 clones, approximately 88% seen once. Material: peripheral blood. These receptors were obtained from a woman aged 25 to 39 with COVID-19, enrolled during active disease. CDR3s include the opening cysteine and the closing phenylalanine or tryptophan. The D gene is left open where the match is weak. Clone sizes are given selectively: once, few, many, or a class where the clone is expanded.

v_gene	d_gene	j_gene	abundance	CDR3nt	CDR3aa
TRBV19	.	TRBJ1-1	.	TGTGCCAGTAGTACAACAGTGAACACTGAAGCTTTCTTT	CASSTTVNTEAFF
TRBV10-3	TRBD1	TRBJ1-3	.	TGTGCCATCAGTGTTGAAATGGGACAGTTTTCTGGAAACACCATATATTTT	CAISVEMGQFSGNTIYF
TRBV5-1	TRBD1	TRBJ1-6	.	TGCGCCAGCAGCCTGACAGGGGGCTCCTATAATTCACCCCTCCACTTT	CASSLTGGSYNSPLHF
TRBV28	.	TRBJ2-7	.	TGTGCCAGCAGTGCCCCTGCAGGGGAAGTTCACGAGCAGTACTTC	CASSAPAGEVHEQYF
TRBV27	.	TRBJ2-3	.	TGTGCCAGCCGGAGGGGCGGGACAGATACGCAGTATTTT	CASRRGGTDTQYF
TRBV5-1	.	TRBJ2-1	.	TGCGCCAGCTCCCCGGAGCACCCATTGAATGAGCAGTTCTTC	CASSPEHPLNEQFF
TRBV24-1	.	TRBJ2-2	.	TGTGCCACCAGTGATGGCGGACTGGATGGCGGGGAGCTGTTTTTT	CATSDGGLDGGELFF
TRBV24-1	TRBD1	TRBJ2-3	.	TGTGCCACCAGTGGACTACAGGGGGACACAGATACGCAGTATTTT	CATSGLQGDTDTQYF
TRBV5-1	.	TRBJ2-5	.	TGCGCCAGCAGCTTGGAGGGACTGAGACAAGAGACCCAGTACTTC	CASSLEGLRQETQYF
TRBV27	TRBD1	TRBJ2-7	.	TGTGCCAGCACGTCTGGTGGGACAGGGTTCCACGAGCAGTACTTC	CASTSGGTGFHEQYF
TRBV3-1/TRBV3-2	.	TRBJ1-5	once	TGTGCCAGCAGCCAAGGGACAGAGCCCCAGCATTTT	CASSQGTEPQHF
TRBV19	TRBD1	TRBJ2-5	.	TGTGCCAGTAGCCACGGACAGGGGATATTCCAAGAGACCCAGTACTTC	CASSHGQGIFQETQYF
TRBV5-1	TRBD1	TRBJ1-4	.	TGCGCCAGCAGCTTGGTCCCGGGACAGGGGATGGTTGAAAAACTGTTTTTT	CASSLVPGQGMVEKLFF
TRBV5-4	.	TRBJ2-7	once	TGTGCCAGCAGCTTGGTTGGCGGAAGGGAGGAGCAGTACTTC	CASSLVGGREEQYF
TRBV9	TRBD2	TRBJ2-1	.	TGTGCCAGCAGCCAAGCGGGGTACAATGAGCAGTTCTTC	CASSQAGYNEQFF
TRBV19	.	TRBJ2-5	.	TGTGCCAGTAGTACCCTCGGGACAAGGATGGGAGAGACCCAGTACTTC	CASSTLGTRMGETQYF
TRBV3-1/TRBV3-2	.	TRBJ1-1	.	TGTGCCAGCAGCCACGGGGAGGGGGGAGCTTTCTTT	CASSHGEGGAFF
TRBV7-9	.	TRBJ1-2	.	TGTGCCAGCAGCTTAGCAGGAGAGACTAACTATGGCTACACCTTC	CASSLAGETNYGYTF
TRBV19	.	TRBJ2-6	.	TGTGCCAGTAGTATAGAGGGGGCGTCTGGGGCCAACGTCCTGACTTTC	CASSIEGASGANVLTF
TRBV18	TRBD1	TRBJ1-1	.	TGTGCCAGCTCACGGGGGACAGGGGCCACTGAAGCTTTCTTT	CASSRGTGATEAFF
TRBV2	.	TRBJ1-5	.	TGTGCCAGCAGATCCACAGGGTATAGCAATCAGCCCCAGCATTTT	CASRSTGYSNQPQHF
TRBV24-1	.	TRBJ1-2	.	TGTGCCACCAGTGACCCCCTTGACAGGAACTATGGCTACACCTTC	CATSDPLDRNYGYTF
TRBV6-2/TRBV6-3	.	TRBJ1-6	.	TGTGCCAGCAGTTACCCCGGACAGAATTCACCCCTCCACTTT	CASSYPGQNSPLHF
TRBV23-1	TRBD1	TRBJ2-7	few	TGCGCCAGCAGTCGGGACAGTCTCTACGAGCAGTACTTC	CASSRDSLYEQYF
TRBV24-1	TRBD1	TRBJ2-2	.	TGTGCCACCAGTGCCCTACCCCAGGGGGCCGACACCGGGGAGCTGTTTTTT	CATSALPQGADTGELFF
TRBV7-2	TRBD1	TRBJ1-1	.	TGTGCCAGCAGCCAGGGACAGGGAGCGGTGAACACTGAAGCTTTCTTT	CASSQGQGAVNTEAFF
TRBV19	.	TRBJ2-2	.	TGTGCCAGTACCCCGGGCGGACAGGGAGGGGGCACCGGGGAGCTGTTTTTT	CASTPGGQGGGTGELFF